This TCR beta chain appears in the sequencing data of a study of blood T cell repertoires in COVID-19. Study summary: T cells, B-cell-depleted T cells, or PBMCs supplied cDNA or gDNA.

Trimming pared 4 bases from V and 2 bases from J, leaving 14 bases between. CDR3 length: 15 amino acids. Germline loops: CDR1 LNHDA, CDR2 SQIVND (reference sequence). In the original analysis: Reference gene primers were amplified, and this amplification served to estimate nucleated cell counts. Repertoires were generated with immunoSEQ multiplex PCR, while TCRdb's copy carries only in-frame clones and drops some. V, J and clone size were drawn from that table, and D and trimming were deduced from the DNA. The profile shows some 170,000 clones, about 80% of them singletons. This chain joins TRBV19 and TRBJ2-5; D ambiguous. This receptor was obtained from a woman in her forties or fifties with active or convalescent COVID-19. The sample taken for sequencing was peripheral blood. The CDR3 DNA reads TGTGCCAGTAGTAAGAGCCGGGTTGAGCAAGAGACCCAGTACTTC. Its protein is CASSKSRVEQETQYF.